This T cell receptor beta chain is drawn from a study of control samples from healthy donors and cancer patients. The CDR3 length is 15 residues. Looked up from germline, CDR1 is SEHNR and CDR2 is FQNEAQ (reference sequence). Trimming cost V 6 bases and J 6 bases, with 17 bases left between them. Sequencing was performed with immunoSEQ multiplex PCR; in TCRdb, only in-frame clones are kept and a portion is missing. The data contain 95,000 to 150,000 clones, roughly 84% of them singletons. The receptor was isolated from a man aged 35 to 55 in good health. What was sequenced was blood. The chain recombines TRBV7-9 with TRBJ2-2, with D maybe TRBD1 (5 bases). CDR3 amino acids: CASRFSGILAGELFF. CDR3 nucleotides: TGTGCCAGCAGATTCTCAGGGATTCTCGCCGGGGAGCTGTTTTTT. Full variable domain (missing parts from reference TRBV7-9 and TRBJ2-2): DTGVSQNPRHKITKRGQNVTFRCDPISEHNRLYWYRQTLGQGPEFLTYFQNEAQLEKSRLLSDRFSAERPKGSFSTLEIQRTEQGDSAMYLCASRFSGILAGELFFGEGSRLTVL.